The entry that follows covers one TCR beta chain sequence. What it binds is not known. Data came from immunoSEQ multiplex PCR; TCRdb stores just in-frame clones and leaves some out. The sample lists about 140,000 clones; about 92% were seen once. This sample stems from a study of OX40 agonist ivuxolimab in advanced cancers. Trimming left V 6 bases short and J 0 bases short, with 11 bases between. The CDR3 has 14 amino acids. Per germline, CDR1 MNHNY and CDR2 SVGAGI (reference sequence). Study-wide findings and caveats: Partly responding patients at 0.1-3.0 mg/kg showed some of the smallest clonal expansion. The average count of expanded clones was higher among CD8+ T cells than among CD4+.

Specimen: CD4+ or CD8+ T cells sorted from blood, collected in a trial of the OX40 agonist ivuxolimab. This clonotype was obtained from an adult with an advanced solid tumor such as melanoma, head and neck, liver or kidney cancer. The chain couples TRBV6-6 to TRBJ1-1; D gene ambiguous. The DNA of the CDR3 is TGTGCCAGCAGAACAACATCTATGAACACTGAAGCTTTCTTT. Its translation is CASRTTSMNTEAFF.